This T cell receptor (beta chain) was documented in a study of human T cells and chemical hapten exposure. Study overall: TCR yields per sample varied mostly from small pooled library volume differences.

This clonotype was detected a few times. Its antigen is unknown. Deletions cut 0 bases from V and 9 bases from J, with 17 bases between. The CDR3 loop spans 15 amino acids. The V gene's germline CDR1 is MNHEY and CDR2 SVGAGI. Study findings and constraints: Counts of TCRs above 1 in 1000 frequency stayed unchanged with DPC sensitization.

TCRdb itself ran the RACE reads through MiXCR, one entry per CDR3 protein. The data contain 55,000 to 75,000 distinct CDR3 sequences, about 5.7% of them seen just once; the ten biggest clones take up roughly 3%. Time point described: healthy volunteer bleed at 6 weeks. Before extraction, the whole blood was not fractionated, and total RNA was taken from it. The specimen was whole blood. J is TRBJ1-1 and V is TRBV6-5; D call uncertain. This receptor was taken from a female donor in good health. Some clones in this sample may be carry-over from other donors' samples. The CDR3 spells CASSYSVGGAGKAFF. The CDR3 DNA reads as TGTGCCAGCAGTTACTCGGTCGGTGGAGCAGGAAAAGCTTTCTTT.